This is a list of T cell receptor beta chains from one sample in a study of blood T cell repertoires in COVID-19. Only in-frame clones appear in the TCRdb table, and some are missing; sequencing was by immunoSEQ multiplex PCR. The top ten clones hold 15% to 20% of a sample with some 64,000 clones, less than 80% of them seen once. Sequenced: peripheral blood. The source is a man between 60 and 75 years old with acute or convalescent COVID-19. Both conserved end residues are part of each CDR3. Fields, in order: V gene, J gene, CDR3 protein.

>TRBV19|TRBJ1-4
CASTTNRERGEKLFF
>TRBV3-1/TRBV3-2|TRBJ1-1
CASSQTGAEAFF
>TRBV6-2/TRBV6-3|TRBJ2-4
CASSYSTGVEYF
>TRBV6-1|TRBJ2-7
CASSEVSGLGEQYF
>TRBV18|TRBJ2-1
CASSSSGTGGWNEQFF
>TRBV12-3/TRBV12-4|TRBJ2-2
CASIQTGELFF
>TRBV3-1/TRBV3-2|TRBJ1-1
CASSKGQPNTEAFF
>TRBV7-9|TRBJ2-1
CASSRWSGSNNEQFF
>TRBV24-1|TRBJ2-7
CATRDNTYEQYF
>TRBV19|TRBJ2-1
CASSIPGRFNEQFF
>TRBV2|TRBJ1-1
CASSEGALNTEAFF
>TRBV28|TRBJ2-7
CASSLPGGIEQYF
>TRBV3-1/TRBV3-2|TRBJ2-3
CASSPGLAGAPQYF
>TRBV5-1|TRBJ2-3
CASSVTGGTLTDTQYF
>TRBV9|TRBJ2-7
CASSVGHSYEQYF
>TRBV7-2|TRBJ2-5
CASSLEGGETQYF
>TRBV14|TRBJ2-2
CASSHSSGSAGELFF
>TRBV5-1|TRBJ2-2
CASSLAQGVGTGELFF
>TRBV19|TRBJ2-1
CASSISNEQFF
>TRBV3-1/TRBV3-2|TRBJ2-1
CASSLEEAGYDNEQFF
>TRBV18|TRBJ1-3
CASSQNTGTGGNTIYF
>TRBV4-2|TRBJ2-2
CASSQNIAGGTGELFF
>TRBV10-1|TRBJ2-6
CASSPVGANVLTF
>TRBV5-1|TRBJ2-1
CASRHEVPSYNEQFF
>TRBV24-1|TRBJ2-1
CATSASGRRIEQFF
>TRBV5-1|TRBJ2-7
CASSLAVESYEQYF
>TRBV4-1|TRBJ2-6
CARSRSSGGVDGANVLTF
>TRBV9|TRBJ2-3
CASSVGTGADTQYF
>TRBV6-5|TRBJ2-7
CASSYSASGRIEQYF
>TRBV6-5|TRBJ1-3
CASIQGSGNTIYF
>TRBV3-1/TRBV3-2|TRBJ1-4
CASSQTISTNEKLFF
>TRBV5-1|TRBJ1-5
CASSFTGDADQPQHF
>TRBV7-3|TRBJ1-1
CASSSQGPNTEAFF
>TRBV6-1|TRBJ2-6
CASSDPLFLSGANVLTF
>TRBV10-2|TRBJ2-3
CASSGSGSTDTQYF
>TRBV7-2|TRBJ2-7
CASSFTGTGGYEQYF
>TRBV6-5|TRBJ1-2
CASSRGQDHGYTF
>TRBV2|TRBJ1-1
CANSGRDRGYTEAFF
>TRBV4-3|TRBJ1-3
CASSRGPPGNTIYF
>TRBV5-1|TRBJ2-1
CASSFAGNEQFF
>TRBV5-1|TRBJ2-5
CASSRTGTGEGETQYF
>TRBV18|TRBJ2-1
CASSHGALRTSGYNEQFF
>TRBV27|TRBJ1-4
CASSLSFGEELFF
>TRBV27|TRBJ2-1
CATHPWTSGSDEQFF
>TRBV6-5|TRBJ1-2
CASRVTGSGYTF
>TRBV3-1/TRBV3-2|TRBJ2-5
CASSQTHRVQETQYF
>TRBV5-1|TRBJ1-5
CASSLGGNSNQPQHF
>TRBV5-6|TRBJ2-5
CASSLRGNGETQYF
>TRBV9|TRBJ2-2
CASSFPDRGANTGELFF